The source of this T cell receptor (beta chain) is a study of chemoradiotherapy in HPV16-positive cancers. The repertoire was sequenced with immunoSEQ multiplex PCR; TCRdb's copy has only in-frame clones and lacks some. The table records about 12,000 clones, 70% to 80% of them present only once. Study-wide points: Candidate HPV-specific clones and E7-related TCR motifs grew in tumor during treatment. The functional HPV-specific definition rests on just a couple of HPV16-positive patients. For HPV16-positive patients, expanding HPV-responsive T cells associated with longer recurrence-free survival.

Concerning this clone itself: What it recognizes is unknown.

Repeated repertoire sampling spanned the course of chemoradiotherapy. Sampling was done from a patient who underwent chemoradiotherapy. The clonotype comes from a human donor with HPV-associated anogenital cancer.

The CDR3 loop reads CASSPYGRDNEQFF. Written as DNA, the CDR3 is TGTGCCAGCAGCCCATATGGCAGGGACAATGAGCAGTTCTTC. This chain uses TRBV11-2 with TRBJ2-1; the D gene is possibly TRBD1 (5 bases). This CDR3 spans 14 amino acids. The ends were cut back, 5 bases at V and 5 bases at J, with 13 bases in the middle. Germline CDR1 reads SGHAT; CDR2 reads FQNNGV.